This T cell receptor (beta chain) was identified during a study of PD-1 blockade in classical Hodgkin lymphoma. The table came from immunoSEQ multiplex PCR; TCRdb's copy has only in-frame clones and leaves some out. Of approximately 96,000 clones listed, around 93% are singletons. CDR1 LNHDA and CDR2 SQIVND come from the germline V gene (reference sequence). The junction had 9 bases not matched to a gene; V was cut back by 5 bases and J by 6 bases. The CDR3 contains 15 residues. Time point described: cycle 4 day 1 (C4D1), after less than 7 weeks of nivolumab. Exposure to brentuximab vedotin varied, and each patient had relapsed following autologous stem cell transplantation.

The origin of this receptor is a human donor with classical Hodgkin lymphoma. Sequenced here: peripheral blood mononuclear cells (PBMCs), sampled before the fourth cycle of nivolumab. The chain is built from TRBV19 and TRBJ1-5, with TRBD1 matching 8 bases. Here the CDR3 DNA reads TGTGCCAGTAGTCCCCAATGGACAGGGTCTCAGCCCCAGCATTTT. Encoded protein: CASSPQWTGSQPQHF. The variable domain in full, with the rest retrieved from reference TRBV19 and TRBJ1-5, is DGGITQSPKYLFRKEGQNVTLSCEQNLNHDAMYWYRQDPGQGLRLIYYSQIVNDFQKGDIAEGYSVSREKKESFPLTVTSAQKNPTAFYLCASSPQWTGSQPQHFGDGTRLSIL.